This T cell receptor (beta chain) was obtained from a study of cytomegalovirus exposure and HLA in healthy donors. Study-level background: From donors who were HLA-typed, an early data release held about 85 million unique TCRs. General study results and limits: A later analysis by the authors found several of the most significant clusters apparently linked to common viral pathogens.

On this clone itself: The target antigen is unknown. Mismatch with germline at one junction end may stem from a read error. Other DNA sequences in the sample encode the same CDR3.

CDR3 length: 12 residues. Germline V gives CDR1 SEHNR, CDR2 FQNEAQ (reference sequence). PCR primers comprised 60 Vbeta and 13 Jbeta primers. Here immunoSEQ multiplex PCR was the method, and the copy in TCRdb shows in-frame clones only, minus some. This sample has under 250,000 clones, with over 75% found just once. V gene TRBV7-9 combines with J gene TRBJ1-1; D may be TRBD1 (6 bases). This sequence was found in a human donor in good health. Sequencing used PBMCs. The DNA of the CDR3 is TGTTCCAGCAGCTTATCCAGGGGTGAAGCTTTCTTT. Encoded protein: CSSSLSRGEAFF.